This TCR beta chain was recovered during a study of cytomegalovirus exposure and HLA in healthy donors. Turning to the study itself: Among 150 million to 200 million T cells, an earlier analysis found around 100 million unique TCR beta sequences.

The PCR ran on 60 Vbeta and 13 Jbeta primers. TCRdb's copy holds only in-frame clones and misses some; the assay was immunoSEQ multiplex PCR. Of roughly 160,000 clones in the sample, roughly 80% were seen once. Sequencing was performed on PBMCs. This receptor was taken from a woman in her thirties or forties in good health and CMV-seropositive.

The CDR3, as DNA: TGTGCCAGCAGCAGGACTAGCGTAGGATCCTACGAGCAGTACTTC. Protein product: CASSRTSVGSYEQYF. This chain uses TRBV28 with TRBJ2-5, with TRBD2 matching 9 bases. With the DNA end fitting TRBJ2-7 better, the J assignment may be wrong. This CDR3 has 15 residues. Germline assignment: CDR1 MDHEN and CDR2 SYDVKM.